A selection of T cell receptor beta chains follows, all from one sample in a study of CD8 T cells in ankylosing spondylitis. Each CDR3 protein gets one entry after TCRdb re-called the 5' RACE reads with MiXCR. The sample has around 250,000 distinct CDR3 sequences, about 10% seen once; the top ten hold 6% to 8.5%. Sample: blood, either unsorted or a sorted T cell fraction (not recorded which). These receptors all stem from a male donor with ankylosing spondylitis or in good health (not recorded which). CDR3s include the opening cysteine and the closing phenylalanine or tryptophan. The order of the fields is clone size, J gene, D gene, V gene, CDR3 DNA, CDR3 protein. The D gene is left open where the match is weak. Clone size is not always given. Where it is, it says once, few, many or a class for expanded clones.

many TRBJ1-4 NA TRBV20-1 TGCAGTGCTAGAGCCCGGAGGGCTAATGAAAAACTGTTTTTT CSARARRANEKLFF
NA TRBJ2-7 NA TRBV28 TGTGCCAGCAGTCAACCCCCTGCAGAAGCCTACGAGCAGTACTTC CASSQPPAEAYEQYF
many TRBJ2-2 TRBD2 TRBV11-1 TGTGCCAGCAGCCCCGTCCCCGGGACTAGCACGTCCGCCGGGGAGCTGTTTTTT CASSPVPGTSTSAGELFF
NA TRBJ2-3 TRBD1 TRBV20-1 TGCAGTGCAAAAGGAACAGGGGTAGATACGCAGTATTTT CSAKGTGVDTQYF
many TRBJ2-1 TRBD2 TRBV9 TGTGCCAGCAGAGGACTAGGAGACAATGAGCAGTTCTTC CASRGLGDNEQFF
many TRBJ2-5 NA TRBV29-1 TGCAGCGTTGAACCGGGACACCAAGAGACCCAGTACTTC CSVEPGHQETQYF
NA TRBJ2-3 NA TRBV12-3/TRBV12-4 TGTGCCAGCAGTACCCGGTCAGCCAGGGATACGCAGTATTTT CASSTRSARDTQYF
many TRBJ2-1 NA TRBV5-1 TGCGCCAGCAGCTTGAAGTCCAGCTATGAGCAGTTCTTC CASSLKSSYEQFF
medium-sized TRBJ1-1 NA TRBV20-1 TGCAGTGCTAGAGTAGGCAGGGACTCCTCTGAAGCTTTCTTT CSARVGRDSSEAFF
many TRBJ2-7 NA TRBV5-1 TGCGCCAGCAGCCCCGGGGAGGAATCACCTTACGAGCAGTACTTC CASSPGEESPYEQYF
many TRBJ1-1 NA TRBV20-1 TGCAGTGCTAGTGCAGGGGAGGTCACTGAAGCTTTCTTT CSASAGEVTEAFF
NA TRBJ2-2 NA TRBV28 TGTGCCAGCAGGACAGAAGACACCGGGGAGCTGTTTTTT CASRTEDTGELFF
NA TRBJ2-6 NA TRBV29-1 TGCAGCGTATTACAGGGCTCTGGGGCCACCGTCCTGACTTTC CSVLQGSGATVLTF
many TRBJ1-2 NA TRBV3-1 TGTGCCAGCAGCCGCAATACAGCGGGCTATGGCTACACCTTC CASSRNTAGYGYTF
few TRBJ1-5 TRBD1 TRBV20-1 TGCAGTGCTAGACATCCCGGGACAGCCAGAGGGAGCAATCAGCCCCAGCATTTT CSARHPGTARGSNQPQHF
many TRBJ2-1 NA TRBV7-2 TGTGCCAGCAGCTTGCGTTCGGATCTAGAGCAGTTCTTC CASSLRSDLEQFF
many TRBJ2-1 NA TRBV5-1 TGCGCCAGCAGCAATGGTGGGGGCACGGGAAATGAGCAGTTCTTC CASSNGGGTGNEQFF
many TRBJ2-5 NA TRBV7-2 TGTGCCAGCAGCCGTCCCGGGTACCAAGAGACCCAGTACTTC CASSRPGYQETQYF
NA TRBJ1-1 NA TRBV7-9 TGTGCCAGCAGACCTTCTCCCCGGAGGGCGAACACTGAAGCTTTCTTT CASRPSPRRANTEAFF
few TRBJ2-7 TRBD1 TRBV5-6 TGTGCCAGCAGTCAGGGGGCGCAGATCTACGAGCAGTACTTC CASSQGAQIYEQYF
NA TRBJ2-2 NA TRBV28 TGTGCCAGCAGCCCTCAGGTTTCCGGGGAGCTGTTTTTT CASSPQVSGELFF
NA TRBJ1-2 NA TRBV10-3 TGTGCCATCAGTGAGTCGGGGACACCTAACTATGGCTACACCTTC CAISESGTPNYGYTF
many TRBJ2-1 TRBD2 TRBV12-3/TRBV12-4 TGTGCCAGCAGTACCGGACTAGCGGCCTACAATGAGCAGTTCTTC CASSTGLAAYNEQFF
many TRBJ1-2 NA TRBV28 TGTGCCAGCAGTTCTCCCGACGTTGGGAACTATGGCTACACCTTC CASSSPDVGNYGYTF
NA TRBJ2-2 NA TRBV7-3 TGTGCCAGCAGCGCATACCAGAACACCGGGGAGCTGTTTTTT CASSAYQNTGELFF
many TRBJ2-3 NA TRBV6-1 TGTGCCAGCAGTGAGTTCCGGGCGGTCAACACAGATACGCAGTATTTT CASSEFRAVNTDTQYF
many TRBJ1-2 NA TRBV2 TGTGCCAGCAGAACGGGTGCTGCCTATGGCTACACCTTC CASRTGAAYGYTF
NA TRBJ2-2 NA TRBV23-1 TGCGCCAGCAGTCAATCAGCGGGCGAGGAGCTGTTTTTT CASSQSAGEELFF
many TRBJ2-3 NA TRBV5-5 TGTGCCAGCAGCTTTTCGAGTAATACGCAGTATTTT CASSFSSNTQYF
few TRBJ2-7 TRBD2 TRBV19 TGTGCCAGTAGTGATTTCGGGACTAGCGGTAGCGAGCAGTACTTC CASSDFGTSGSEQYF
many TRBJ2-1 TRBD1 TRBV30 TGTGCCTGGAGTCTCCGGGACAGGGAGGGGAATGAGCAGTTCTTC CAWSLRDREGNEQFF
NA TRBJ1-6 NA TRBV5-4 TGTGCCAGCAGTAACAGGGATATTAATTCACCCCTCCACTTT CASSNRDINSPLHF
NA TRBJ2-1 TRBD2 TRBV7-2 TGTGCCAGCAGCTTGGGACTAGCGGGGGATGAGCAGTTCTTC CASSLGLAGDEQFF
NA TRBJ1-6 TRBD1 TRBV2 TGTGCCAGCAGGTTAAGGACAGGGGATTCACCCCTCCACTTT CASRLRTGDSPLHF
few TRBJ2-2 NA TRBV6-1 TGTGCCAGCAGAAAAGACAGCACCAACACCGGGGAGCTGTTTTTT CASRKDSTNTGELFF
many TRBJ2-1 TRBD2 TRBV7-2 TGTGCCAGCAGCTTAATAGCGGGGTATGAGCAGTTCTTC CASSLIAGYEQFF
many TRBJ2-2 TRBD2 TRBV20-1 TGCAGTGCTAGAGAGAACGGGAGGGGAAGGGGGGAGCTGTTTTTT CSARENGRGRGELFF
NA TRBJ2-3 TRBD2 TRBV6-1 TGTGCCAGCGGGACTAGCGGGGGCACAGATACGCAGTATTTT CASGTSGGTDTQYF
few TRBJ2-1 NA TRBV7-8 TGTGCCAGCAGCTTAAAGGACCATAGCTCCTACAATGAGCAGTTCTTC CASSLKDHSSYNEQFF
NA TRBJ1-5 NA TRBV20-1 TGCAGTGTTCCGGGGGACACAGGACAGCCCCAGCATTTT CSVPGDTGQPQHF
NA TRBJ2-3 NA TRBV3-1 TGTGCCAGCAGCCAACCCGCGCAGTATTTT CASSQPAQYF
many TRBJ2-7 NA TRBV28 TGTGCCAGCAGTTTGACTAGTCCGGGGGAGCAGTACTTC CASSLTSPGEQYF